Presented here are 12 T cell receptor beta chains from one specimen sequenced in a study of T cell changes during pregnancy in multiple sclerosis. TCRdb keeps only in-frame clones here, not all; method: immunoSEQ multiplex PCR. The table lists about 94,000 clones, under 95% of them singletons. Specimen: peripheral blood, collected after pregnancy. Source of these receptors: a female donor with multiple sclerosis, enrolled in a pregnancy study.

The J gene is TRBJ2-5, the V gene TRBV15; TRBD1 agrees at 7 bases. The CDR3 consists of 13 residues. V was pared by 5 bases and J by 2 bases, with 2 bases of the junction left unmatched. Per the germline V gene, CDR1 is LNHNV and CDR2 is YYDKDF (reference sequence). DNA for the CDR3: TGTGCCACCAGCGGGGGACAGCAAGAGACCCAGTACTTC. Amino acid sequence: CATSGGQQETQYF.

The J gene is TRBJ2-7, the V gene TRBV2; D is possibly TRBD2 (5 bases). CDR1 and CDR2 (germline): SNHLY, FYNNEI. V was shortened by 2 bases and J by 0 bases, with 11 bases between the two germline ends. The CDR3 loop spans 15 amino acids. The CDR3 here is CASSERTVYSYEQYF. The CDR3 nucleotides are TGTGCCAGCAGTGAACGGACTGTATACTCCTACGAGCAGTACTTC. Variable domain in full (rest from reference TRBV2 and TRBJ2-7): EPEVTQTPSHQVTQMGQEVILRCVPISNHLYFYWYRQILGQKVEFLVSFYNNEISEKSEIFDDQFSVERPDGSNFTLKIRSTKLEDSAMYFCASSERTVYSYEQYFGPGTRLTVT.

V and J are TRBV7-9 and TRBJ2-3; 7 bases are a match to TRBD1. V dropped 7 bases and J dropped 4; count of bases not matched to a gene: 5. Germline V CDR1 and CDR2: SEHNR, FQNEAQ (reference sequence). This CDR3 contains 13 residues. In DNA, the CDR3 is TGTGCCAGCAAGGACAGGTTCTCAGATACGCAGTATTTT. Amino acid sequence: CASKDRFSDTQYF.

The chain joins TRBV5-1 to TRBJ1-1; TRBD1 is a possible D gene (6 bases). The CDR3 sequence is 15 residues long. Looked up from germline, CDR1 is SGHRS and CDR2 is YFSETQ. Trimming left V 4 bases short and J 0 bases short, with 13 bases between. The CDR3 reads CASSLEGVVNTEAFF. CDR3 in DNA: TGCGCCAGCAGCCTCGAGGGGGTCGTGAACACTGAAGCTTTCTTT. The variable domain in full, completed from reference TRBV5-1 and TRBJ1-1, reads KAGVTQTPRYLIKTRGQQVTLSCSPISGHRSVSWYQQTPGQGLQFLFEYFSETQRNKGNFPGRFSGRQFSNSRSEMNVSTLELGDSALYLCASSLEGVVNTEAFFGQGTRLTVV.

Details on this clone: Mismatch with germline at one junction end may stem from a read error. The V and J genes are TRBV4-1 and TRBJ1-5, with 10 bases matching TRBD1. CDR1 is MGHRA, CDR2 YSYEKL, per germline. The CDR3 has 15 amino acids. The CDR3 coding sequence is TGCGCCAGCAGTCAAGGGACAGGGGCGGGTCAGCCCCAGCATTTT. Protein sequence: CASSQGTGAGQPQHF.

Here the CDR3 reads CASKNSRDTGELFF. The DNA of the CDR3 is TGTGCCAGCAAAAACAGTCGCGACACCGGGGAGCTGTTTTTT. This chain links TRBV6-1 with TRBJ2-2; no clear D gene. The V end lost 7 bases, the J end lost 3 bases, and 12 bases lay between the germline ends. CDR3 size: 14 residues. CDR1 is MNHNS, CDR2 SASEGT, per germline.

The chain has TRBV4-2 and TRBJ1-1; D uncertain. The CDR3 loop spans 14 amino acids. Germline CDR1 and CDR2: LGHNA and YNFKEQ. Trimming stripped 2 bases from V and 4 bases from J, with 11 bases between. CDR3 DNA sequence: TGTGCCAGCAGCCAACCAAAGGAGGGCACTGAAGCTTTCTTT. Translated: CASSQPKEGTEAFF.

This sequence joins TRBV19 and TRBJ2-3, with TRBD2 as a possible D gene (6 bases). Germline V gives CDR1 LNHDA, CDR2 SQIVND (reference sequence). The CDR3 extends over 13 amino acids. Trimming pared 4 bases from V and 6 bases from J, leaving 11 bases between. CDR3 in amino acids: CASSKNRGDTQYF. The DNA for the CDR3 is TGTGCCAGTAGTAAAAACCGGGGGGATACGCAGTATTTT.

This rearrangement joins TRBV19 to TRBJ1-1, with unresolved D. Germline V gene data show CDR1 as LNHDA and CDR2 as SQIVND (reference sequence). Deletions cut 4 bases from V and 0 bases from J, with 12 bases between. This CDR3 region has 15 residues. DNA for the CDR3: TGTGCCAGTAGTAGAAATCGACAAGTGAACACTGAAGCTTTCTTT. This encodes CASSRNRQVNTEAFF.

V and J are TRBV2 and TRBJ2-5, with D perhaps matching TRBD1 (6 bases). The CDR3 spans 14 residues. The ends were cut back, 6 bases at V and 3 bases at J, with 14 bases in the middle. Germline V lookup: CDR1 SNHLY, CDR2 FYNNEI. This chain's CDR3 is CASSLQGVKETQYF. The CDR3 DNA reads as TGTGCCAGCAGCCTACAGGGCGTTAAAGAGACCCAGTACTTC.

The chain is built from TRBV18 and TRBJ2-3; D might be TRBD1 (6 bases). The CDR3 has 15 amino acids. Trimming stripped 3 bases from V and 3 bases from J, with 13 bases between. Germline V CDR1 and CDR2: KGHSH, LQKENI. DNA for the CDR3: TGTGCCAGCTCACCTCAACAGGGATGGACAGATACGCAGTATTTT. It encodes CASSPQQGWTDTQYF.

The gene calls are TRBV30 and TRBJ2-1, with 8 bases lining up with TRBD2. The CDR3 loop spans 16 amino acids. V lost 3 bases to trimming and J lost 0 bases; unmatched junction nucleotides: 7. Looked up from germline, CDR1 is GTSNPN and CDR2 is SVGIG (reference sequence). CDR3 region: CAWSRGGPSSYNEQFF. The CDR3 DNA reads TGTGCCTGGAGCCGGGGGGGGCCAAGCTCCTACAATGAGCAGTTCTTC.